This TCR beta chain was identified during a study of T cell changes during pregnancy in multiple sclerosis. Assay used: immunoSEQ multiplex PCR; TCRdb lists only in-frame clones, some missing. This sample has roughly 38,000 clones, with under 95% found just once. Trimming took off 3 bases at V and 3 bases at J, with 8 bases between the two ends. Germline V gene sequence: CDR1 MNHEY, CDR2 SMNVEV (reference sequence). The CDR3 totals 14 residues. The sequence came from a female donor in good health, enrolled as a control in a pregnancy study. The sample in question was peripheral blood, obtained in the third trimester of pregnancy. V is TRBV27 and J is TRBJ2-2; TRBD1 is a possible D gene (5 bases). CDR3 DNA: TGTGCCAGCAGTTTTAAAGGGGACACCGGGGAGCTGTTTTTT. Its translation: CASSFKGDTGELFF.